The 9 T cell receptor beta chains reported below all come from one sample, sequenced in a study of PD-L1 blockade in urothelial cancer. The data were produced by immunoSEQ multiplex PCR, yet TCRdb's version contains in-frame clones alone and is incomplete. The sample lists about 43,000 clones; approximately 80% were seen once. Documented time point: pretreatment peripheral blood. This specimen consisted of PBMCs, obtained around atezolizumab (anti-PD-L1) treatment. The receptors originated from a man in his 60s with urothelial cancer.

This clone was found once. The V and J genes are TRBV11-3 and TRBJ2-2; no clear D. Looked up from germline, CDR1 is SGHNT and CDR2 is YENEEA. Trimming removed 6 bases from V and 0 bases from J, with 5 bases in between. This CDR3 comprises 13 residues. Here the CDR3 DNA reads TGTGCCAGCAGACCAGCGAACACCGGGGAGCTGTTTTTT. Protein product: CASRPANTGELFF.

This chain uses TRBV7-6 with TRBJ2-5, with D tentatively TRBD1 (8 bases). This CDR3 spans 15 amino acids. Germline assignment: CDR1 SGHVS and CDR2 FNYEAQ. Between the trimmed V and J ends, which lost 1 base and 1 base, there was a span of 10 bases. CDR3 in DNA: TGTGCCAGCAGCTTAGACAGGGGGGGCCAAGAGACCCAGTACTTC. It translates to CASSLDRGGQETQYF.

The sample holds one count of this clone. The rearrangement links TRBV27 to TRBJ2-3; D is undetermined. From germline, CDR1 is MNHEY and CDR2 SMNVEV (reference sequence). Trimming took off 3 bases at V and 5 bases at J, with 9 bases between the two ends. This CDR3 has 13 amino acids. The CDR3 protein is CASSFQVGDTQYF. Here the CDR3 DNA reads TGTGCCAGCAGTTTTCAGGTGGGAGATACGCAGTATTTT.

CDR3: CASSMPGRGTNQPQHF. CDR3 sequence (DNA): TGTGCCAGTAGTATGCCAGGGAGGGGTACCAATCAGCCCCAGCATTTT. The chain recombines TRBV19 with TRBJ1-5; tentative D call: TRBD1 (5 bases). V dropped 3 bases and J dropped 3 bases, with 15 bases sitting between them. This CDR3 spans 16 amino acids. Germline V gene sequence: CDR1 LNHDA, CDR2 SQIVND (reference sequence). The full variable domain, its missing parts supplied by reference TRBV19 and TRBJ1-5, is DGGITQSPKYLFRKEGQNVTLSCEQNLNHDAMYWYRQDPGQGLRLIYYSQIVNDFQKGDIAEGYSVSREKKESFPLTVTSAQKNPTAFYLCASSMPGRGTNQPQHFGDGTRLSIL.

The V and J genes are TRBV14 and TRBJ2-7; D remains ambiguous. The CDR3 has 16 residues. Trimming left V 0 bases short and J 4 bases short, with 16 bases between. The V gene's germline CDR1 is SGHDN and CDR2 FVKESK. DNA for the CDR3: TGTGCCAGCAGCCAAGATCGTGAGAGGTCCCGTTACGAGCAGTACTTC. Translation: CASSQDRERSRYEQYF. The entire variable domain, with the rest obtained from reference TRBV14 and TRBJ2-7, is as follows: EAGVTQFPSHSVIEKGQTVTLRCDPISGHDNLYWYRRVMGKEIKFLLHFVKESKQDESGMPNNRFLAERTGGTYSTLKVQPAELEDSGVYFCASSQDRERSRYEQYFGPGTRLTVT.

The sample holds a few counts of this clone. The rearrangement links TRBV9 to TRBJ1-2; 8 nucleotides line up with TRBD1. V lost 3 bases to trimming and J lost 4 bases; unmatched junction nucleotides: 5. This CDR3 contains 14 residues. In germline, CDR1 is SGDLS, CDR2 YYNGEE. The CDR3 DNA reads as TGTGCCAGCAGCGCACAGGGGGGAATCTATGGCTACACCTTC. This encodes CASSAQGGIYGYTF.

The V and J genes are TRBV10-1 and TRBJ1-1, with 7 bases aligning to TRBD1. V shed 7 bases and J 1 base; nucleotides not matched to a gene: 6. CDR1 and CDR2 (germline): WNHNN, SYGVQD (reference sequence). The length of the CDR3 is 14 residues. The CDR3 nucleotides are TGCGCCAGCACCTCGGACAGGTCGAACACTGAAGCTTTCTTT. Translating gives CASTSDRSNTEAFF.

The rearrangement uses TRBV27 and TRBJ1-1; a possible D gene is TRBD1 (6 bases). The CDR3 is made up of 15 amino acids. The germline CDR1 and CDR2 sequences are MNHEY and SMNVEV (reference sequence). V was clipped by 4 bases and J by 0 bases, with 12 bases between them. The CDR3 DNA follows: TGTGCCAGCAGTTGGGGGACACCCTTGAACACTGAAGCTTTCTTT. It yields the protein CASSWGTPLNTEAFF.

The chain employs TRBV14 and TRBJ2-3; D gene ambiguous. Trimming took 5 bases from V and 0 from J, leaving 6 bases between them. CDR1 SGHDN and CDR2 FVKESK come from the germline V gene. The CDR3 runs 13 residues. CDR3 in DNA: TGTGCCAGCAGCTCCGGGAGCACAGATACGCAGTATTTT. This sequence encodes CASSSGSTDTQYF.